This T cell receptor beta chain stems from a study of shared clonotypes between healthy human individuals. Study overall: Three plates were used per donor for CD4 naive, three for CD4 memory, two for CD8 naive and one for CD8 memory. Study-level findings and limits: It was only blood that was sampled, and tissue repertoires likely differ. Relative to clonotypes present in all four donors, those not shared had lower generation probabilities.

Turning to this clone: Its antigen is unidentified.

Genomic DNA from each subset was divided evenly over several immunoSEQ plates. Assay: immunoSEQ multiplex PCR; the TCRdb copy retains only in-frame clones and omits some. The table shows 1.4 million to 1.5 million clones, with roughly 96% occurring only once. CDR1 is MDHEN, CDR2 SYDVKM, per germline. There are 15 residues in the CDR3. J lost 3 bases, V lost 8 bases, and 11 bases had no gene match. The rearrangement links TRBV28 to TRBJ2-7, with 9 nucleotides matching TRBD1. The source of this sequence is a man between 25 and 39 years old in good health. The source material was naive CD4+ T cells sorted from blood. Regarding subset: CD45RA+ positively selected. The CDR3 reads CASLSPGQGYYEQYF. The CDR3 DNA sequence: TGTGCCAGCCTATCTCCGGGACAGGGATACTACGAGCAGTACTTC.